Sequencing of this TCR beta chain was carried out in a study of T-cell reconstitution after alpha-beta-depleted transplantation in children. Deletions cut 5 bases from V and 4 bases from J, with 12 bases between. CDR1 and CDR2 from the germline V gene are MNHEY and SMNVEV (reference sequence). The CDR3 loop spans 13 amino acids. The sample holds a few counts of this clonotype. The library targeted TCRbeta and was prepared with unique molecular identifiers. MiXCR, applied by TCRdb to the PCR reads, yields one record per CDR3 protein. The sample lists fewer than 550,000 distinct CDR3 sequences, roughly an eighth occurring once.

The sequencing here drew on PBMCs, mostly from graft donor cells, taken 180 days after TCRalphabeta/CD19-depleted stem cell transplant. V gene TRBV27 combines with J gene TRBJ2-7; D gene ambiguous. This receptor was identified in a female patient aged 2-10 years who had a stem cell transplant for aplastic anemia, so the T cells may come from the graft donor. CDR3 bases: TGTGCCAGCAGTCCCTATGGCGCGTACGAGCAGTACTTC. Protein product: CASSPYGAYEQYF.